Listed here are 9 T cell receptor beta chains from one sample, sequenced in a study of blood T cells in healthy people across ages. Alongside a J-beta primer mix, a sample-barcoded 5' primer served in a second PCR lasting roughly 7 to 12 cycles. Via MiXCR, TCRdb re-called the 5' RACE reads, giving one row per CDR3 protein. The sample holds 600,000 to 1,000,000 distinct CDR3 sequences; more than 20% are singletons and the top ten take around 3.6%. A further study also used this sample, focusing on T cells of mothers and their children.

The specimen sequenced was blood. The receptors derive from a boy aged 5-17 years in good health.

The rearrangement joins TRBV20-1 to TRBJ2-6, with TRBD2 matching 8 bases. This CDR3 has 17 amino acids. The trim removed 1 base at V and 3 bases at J, leaving 8 bases unmatched. CDR1 is DFQATT, CDR2 SNEGSKA, per germline (reference sequence). CDR3 amino acids: CSARVAGGLSGANVLTF. CDR3 DNA sequence: TGCAGTGCTAGAGTCGCGGGGGGATTAAGTGGGGCCAACGTCCTGACTTTC.

The gene calls are TRBV11-2 and TRBJ2-1; 8 bases fit TRBD2. The ends lost 5 bases at V and 7 bases at J; junction bases unmatched: 7. This CDR3 region has 14 residues. Per germline, CDR1 SGHAT and CDR2 FQNNGV. The CDR3 DNA sequence: TGTGCCAGCAGCAATAGCGGGAATCCGAATGAGCAGTTCTTC. Protein: CASSNSGNPNEQFF. Drawing the rest from reference TRBV11-2 and TRBJ2-1, the complete variable domain is EAGVAQSPRYKIIEKRQSVAFWCNPISGHATLYWYQQILGQGPKLLIQFQNNGVVDDSQLPKDRFSAERLKGVDSTLKIQPAKLEDSAVYLCASSNSGNPNEQFFGPGTRLTVL.

The chain carries TRBV4-2 and TRBJ2-3; D gene unclear. The germline V gene has CDR1 LGHNA and CDR2 YNFKEQ. The V gene lost 0 bases and the J gene lost 1 base, with 5 bases spanning the gap. This CDR3 is 14 amino acids long. The CDR3 reads CASSQEHRTDTQYF. The CDR3 bases are TGTGCCAGCAGCCAAGAACACCGCACAGATACGCAGTATTTT.

This clonotype has only a few counts. The gene calls are TRBV18 and TRBJ2-7; D not certain. The ends were cut back, 2 bases at V and 0 bases at J, with 11 bases in the middle. The V gene's germline CDR1 is KGHSH and CDR2 LQKENI. The CDR3 extends over 15 amino acids. The CDR3 loop is CASSPEPTFSYEQYF. DNA for the CDR3: TGTGCCAGCTCACCAGAACCGACGTTCTCCTACGAGCAGTACTTC. Looking up the rest from reference TRBV18 and TRBJ2-7 gives the full variable domain: NAGVMQNPRHLVRRRGQEARLRCSPMKGHSHVYWYRQLPEEGLKFMVYLQKENIIDESGMPKERFSAEFPKEGPSILRIQQVVRGDSAAYFCASSPEPTFSYEQYFGPGTRLTVT.

This clonotype was seen more than once but under ten times. The rearrangement uses TRBV5-1 and TRBJ1-2, with 9 nucleotides matching TRBD1. Germline V gene sequence: CDR1 SGHRS, CDR2 YFSETQ. The CDR3 runs 14 residues. The ends lost 4 bases at V and 5 bases at J; junction bases unmatched: 6. Here the CDR3 reads CASSEPGQGYGYTF. The CDR3 region has the DNA TGCGCCAGCAGCGAACCGGGACAGGGATATGGCTACACCTTC. Together with reference TRBV5-1 and TRBJ1-2, the CDR3 gives the full variable domain: KAGVTQTPRYLIKTRGQQVTLSCSPISGHRSVSWYQQTPGQGLQFLFEYFSETQRNKGNFPGRFSGRQFSNSRSEMNVSTLELGDSALYLCASSEPGQGYGYTFGSGTRLTVV.

The table lists this clonotype with a few counts. This chain connects TRBV20-1 to TRBJ2-7; weak D call: TRBD1 (5 bases). V lost 3 bases to trimming and J lost 0 bases, with 18 bases between them. There are 16 residues in the CDR3. Germline V gene sequence: CDR1 DFQATT, CDR2 SNEGSKA (reference sequence). CDR3 in amino acids: CSASLNRYSSSYEQYF. The DNA of the CDR3 is TGCAGTGCTAGTCTCAACAGGTATTCAAGCTCCTACGAGCAGTACTTC.

The sample holds a few counts of this clonotype. J is TRBJ2-1 and V is TRBV27; perhaps TRBD2 as D (6 bases). This CDR3 has 16 residues. Trimming shortened V by 0 bases and J by 0 bases, and 9 bases separated the two germline ends. CDR1 and CDR2 from the germline V gene are MNHEY and SMNVEV (reference sequence). CDR3 in amino acids: CASSLSLGGSYNEQFF. The CDR3 DNA follows: TGTGCCAGCAGTTTATCGCTGGGGGGCTCCTACAATGAGCAGTTCTTC.

The chain combines TRBV18 with TRBJ1-2; TRBD1 matches at 11 bases. CDR3 length: 15 amino acids. Germline V lookup: CDR1 KGHSH, CDR2 LQKENI. Trimming took 3 bases from V and 3 from J; bases not matched to a gene: 3. CDR3 coding DNA: TGTGCCAGCTCACCGGGACAGGGGGATCACTATGGCTACACCTTC. It specifies CASSPGQGDHYGYTF.

The CDR3 protein is CASSQGVGVAEQYF. For the CDR3, the DNA is TGTGCCAGCAGCCAAGGCGTCGGGGTCGCCGAGCAGTACTTC. This chain links TRBV3-1 with TRBJ2-7; TRBD2 is a possible D gene (5 bases). Trimming took 1 base from V and 6 from J, leaving 13 bases between them. The CDR3 has 14 residues. CDR1 is LGHDT, CDR2 YNNKEL, per germline (reference sequence).